This T cell receptor beta chain was retrieved from a study of T cell repertoires in cytomegalovirus infection. Study details: Public TCR beta signatures were indicative of both CMV infection and a matching HLA type.

In this sample, this clonotype turned up many times. Its cognate antigen is unknown. MiXCR, applied by TCRdb to the reads, yields one record per CDR3 protein. There are about 110,000 distinct CDR3 sequences in the sample; less than 30% occur only once, and about 81% lies in the top ten. The study, taken as a whole, reports: There were HLA-C-restricted CMV-specific TCR beta clonotypes dominating the ex vivo response.

This material consisted of CD8+ T cells from cultured PBMCs, taken from culture after CMV antigen stimulation. The clonotype comes from a human donor in good health (CMV status not recorded). Some clones in this sample may be carry-over from other donors' samples.

In DNA form, the CDR3 reads TGTGCTAGTGGTGTGGGACAGAGCACAGATACGCAGTATTTT. It encodes CASGVGQSTDTQYF. V is TRBV12-5 and J is TRBJ2-3, with 7 positions matching TRBD1. V trimming: 5 bases; J trimming: 0 bases; junction bases outside the gene matches: 2. The germline gives CDR1 LGHNT, CDR2 FRNRAP. The CDR3 runs to 14 residues.